The 23 T cell receptor beta chains below all came from one sample that was sequenced in a study of T cell responses to AZD1222 COVID-19 vaccine. Repertoires were generated with immunoSEQ multiplex PCR, while TCRdb's copy carries only in-frame clones and drops some. The sample lists over 85,000 clones, almost 85% occurring once. This sample comprised peripheral blood, obtained on day 0 of AZD1222 vaccination. These receptors were obtained from an adult in good health.

This chain connects TRBV19 to TRBJ1-1; D gene unclear. The germline CDR1 and CDR2 sequences are LNHDA and SQIVND (reference sequence). V was clipped by 9 bases and J by 1 base, with 6 bases between them. The CDR3 covers 11 residues. The CDR3 protein is CASLQNTEAFF. In DNA form, the CDR3 reads TGTGCCAGCCTACAGAACACTGAAGCTTTCTTT.

V gene TRBV4-2 combines with J gene TRBJ2-1, with 16 bases lining up with TRBD2. This CDR3 has 17 residues. Germline assignment: CDR1 LGHNA and CDR2 YNFKEQ. Losses at the gene ends were 4 bases for V and 9 bases for J; bases not matched to a gene: 9. The CDR3 loop is CASSPGLAGGPSAEQFF. CDR3 sequence (DNA): TGTGCCAGCAGCCCGGGACTAGCGGGGGGGCCGTCGGCTGAGCAGTTCTTC.

The J gene is TRBJ1-1, the V gene TRBV19; D ambiguous. V lost 4 bases, J lost 5 bases, and 11 bases lay in between. This CDR3 has 13 residues. The V gene's germline CDR1 is LNHDA and CDR2 SQIVND (reference sequence). CDR3 amino acids: CASSKPPGTEAFF. CDR3 bases: TGTGCCAGTAGTAAACCCCCGGGGACTGAAGCTTTCTTT.

The chain links TRBV29-1 to TRBJ2-1; 11 nucleotides line up with TRBD2. J gave up 7 bases and V 5 bases, and 13 bases lay outside the gene matches. This CDR3 contains 16 residues. From germline, CDR1 is SQVTM and CDR2 ANQGSEA. Here the CDR3 reads CSVLPLAGGPGNEQFF. In DNA form, the CDR3 reads TGCAGCGTTCTCCCTTTAGCGGGAGGGCCAGGGAATGAGCAGTTCTTC.

The gene calls are TRBV4-2 and TRBJ2-6, with TRBD1 matching 9 bases. The germline gives CDR1 LGHNA, CDR2 YNFKEQ. V dropped 0 bases and J dropped 0; count of bases not matched to a gene: 12. CDR3 length: 21 amino acids. The CDR3 here is CASSQEATGTGSPSGANVLTF. As DNA, the CDR3 is TGTGCCAGCAGCCAAGAGGCAACCGGGACAGGGTCCCCCTCTGGGGCCAACGTCCTGACTTTC.

This rearrangement joins TRBV7-3 to TRBJ1-1, with D unresolved. The CDR3 extends over 13 amino acids. Trimming removed 4 bases from V and 0 bases from J, with 6 bases in between. Germline CDR1 reads SGHTA; CDR2 reads FQGTGA. The CDR3 nucleotides read TGTGCCAGCAGCTCCTCAGTGAACACTGAAGCTTTCTTT. It yields the protein CASSSSVNTEAFF.

Here the CDR3 DNA reads TGTGCCACCAGTGATTTGCAAGGACGGTCAGATACGCAGTATTTT. This codes for CATSDLQGRSDTQYF. The chain combines TRBV24-1 with TRBJ2-3, with D uncertain. Germline V lookup: CDR1 KGHDR, CDR2 SFDVKD. This CDR3 is 15 amino acids long. V lost 0 bases, J lost 4 bases, and 10 bases lay in between.

This chain uses TRBV19 with TRBJ2-5; 9 nucleotides line up with TRBD1. Germline loops: CDR1 LNHDA, CDR2 SQIVND (reference sequence). The CDR3 is 21 amino acids. V dropped 9 bases and J dropped 1; count of bases not matched to a gene: 27. The CDR3 DNA follows: TGTGCCAGCTCCTCCGCATTAGGACAGGGGTTGTTAGGGAGCGGCCAAGAGACCCAGTACTTC. Translated, it gives CASSSALGQGLLGSGQETQYF.

The V and J genes are TRBV28 and TRBJ2-2, with 10 positions matching TRBD2. Germline CDR1 MDHEN, CDR2 SYDVKM. The CDR3 is made up of 16 amino acids. V dropped 5 bases and J dropped 2; count of bases not matched to a gene: 5. CDR3 in DNA: TGTGCCAGCAGTAAACGGACTAGCGGTAACACCGGGGAGCTGTTTTTT. Protein product: CASSKRTSGNTGELFF.

This chain links TRBV28 with TRBJ1-2; D gene unclear. The V gene's germline CDR1 is MDHEN and CDR2 SYDVKM. The CDR3 runs to 16 residues. V shed 6 bases and J shed 0 bases, with 17 bases lying between them. The CDR3 DNA sequence: TGTGCCAGCAGCGGCCCGGTCTCCTTTTCTAACTATGGCTACACCTTC. The encoded protein is CASSGPVSFSNYGYTF.

CDR3 DNA sequence: TGTGCCAGCAGTCCCCCTCGACAGGCCCGGGACTATGGCTACACCTTC. Translation: CASSPPRQARDYGYTF. The chain is built from TRBV28 and TRBJ1-2, with TRBD1 as a possible D gene (6 bases). The V gene lost 5 bases and the J gene lost 3 bases, with 19 bases spanning the gap. Germline assignment: CDR1 MDHEN and CDR2 SYDVKM. This CDR3 has 16 amino acids.

The chain joins TRBV6-1 to TRBJ1-2, with D possibly matching TRBD1 (6 bases). V was shortened by 2 bases and J by 2 bases, with 12 bases between the two germline ends. The CDR3 loop spans 15 amino acids. Germline lookup yields CDR1 MNHNS and CDR2 SASEGT. The CDR3 bases are TGTGCCAGCAGTGAACGGGACACTTTAAACTATGGCTACACCTTC. Its translation: CASSERDTLNYGYTF.

A few counts support this clone. The rearrangement uses TRBV6-5 and TRBJ1-6; D is possibly TRBD1 (6 bases). This CDR3 spans 13 amino acids. Germline V CDR1 and CDR2: MNHEY, SVGAGI. Between the trimmed V and J ends, which lost 0 bases and 13 bases, there was a span of 10 bases. CDR3 residues: CASSYSLQGPLHF. CDR3 nucleotides: TGTGCCAGCAGTTACTCCCTCCAGGGGCCCCTCCACTTT.

This chain joins TRBV28 and TRBJ1-1; D unclear. The germline CDR1 and CDR2 sequences are MDHEN and SYDVKM. V gave up 5 bases and J gave up 1 base, with 11 bases separating them. The CDR3 is 14 residues long. The CDR3 DNA reads as TGTGCCAGCAGTCTTGCGGGTGAGAACACTGAAGCTTTCTTT. It yields the protein CASSLAGENTEAFF.

The chain links TRBV3-1 (or the pseudogene TRBV3-2) to TRBJ2-2; 8 bases are shared with TRBD1. After removal of 2 bases from V and 3 bases from J, the junction contained 2 bases not matched to a gene. The CDR3 sequence is 15 residues long. Germline lookup yields CDR1 LGHDT and CDR2 YNNKEL (reference sequence). CDR3 protein: CASSQNRGYTGELFF. DNA for the CDR3: TGTGCCAGCAGCCAAAACAGGGGGTACACCGGGGAGCTGTTTTTT.

V and J are TRBV7-8 and TRBJ2-1; D not resolved. Germline V CDR1 and CDR2: SGHVS, FQNEAQ. V was clipped by 1 base and J by 5 bases, with 12 bases between them. The CDR3 length is 15 residues. The CDR3 protein is CASSLGPPRHNEQFF. CDR3 bases: TGTGCCAGCAGCTTAGGCCCTCCGAGGCACAATGAGCAGTTCTTC.

The chain uses TRBV7-3 and TRBJ2-7; 7 bases are a match to TRBD1. This CDR3 region has 13 residues. Looked up from germline, CDR1 is SGHTA and CDR2 is FQGTGA. V lost 3 bases and J lost 5; bases outside the gene matches: 4. The CDR3 loop is CASSLDRLNEQYF. In DNA form, the CDR3 reads TGTGCCAGCAGCTTGGACAGGCTCAACGAGCAGTACTTC.

The rearrangement uses TRBV7-2 and TRBJ2-4; 7 bases fit TRBD2. Losses at the gene ends were 0 bases for V and 5 bases for J; bases not matched to a gene: 4. From germline, CDR1 is SGHTA and CDR2 FQGNSA. The CDR3 runs to 15 residues. DNA of the CDR3: TGTGCCAGCAGCTTAGCTTCGGGGGGTCAAAACATTCAGTACTTC. This codes for CASSLASGGQNIQYF.

The chain joins TRBV7-9 to TRBJ2-3, with 11 bases matching TRBD2. Germline V lookup: CDR1 SEHNR, CDR2 FQNEAQ (reference sequence). The CDR3 has 16 amino acids. Trimming cost V 3 bases and J 1 base; bases outside gene matches: 3. The CDR3 sequence is CASSFLAGGGTDTQYF. The CDR3 bases are TGTGCCAGCAGCTTCCTAGCGGGAGGTGGCACAGATACGCAGTATTTT. The full variable domain, rest sourced from reference TRBV7-9 and TRBJ2-3, is DTGVSQNPRHKITKRGQNVTFRCDPISEHNRLYWYRQTLGQGPEFLTYFQNEAQLEKSRLLSDRFSAERPKGSFSTLEIQRTEQGDSAMYLCASSFLAGGGTDTQYFGPGTRLTVL.

The chain uses TRBV29-1 and TRBJ2-1; TRBD2 might be the D (6 bases). Trimming took 4 bases from V and 3 from J, leaving 13 bases between them. The CDR3 contains 14 residues. Germline V gene data show CDR1 as SQVTM and CDR2 as ANQGSEA. The CDR3 reads CSVGGGSSYNEQFF. The CDR3 nucleotides read TGCAGCGTTGGCGGAGGGAGTAGCTACAATGAGCAGTTCTTC.

The V and J genes are TRBV19 and TRBJ2-3, with unresolved D. The V end was cut by 7 bases, the J end by 6 bases, with 17 bases between. The CDR3 runs 14 residues. Germline V gene sequence: CDR1 LNHDA, CDR2 SQIVND (reference sequence). CDR3 sequence: CASNPSPAPDTQYF. The CDR3 nucleotides are TGTGCCAGTAATCCCTCCCCGGCGCCCGATACGCAGTATTTT.

This clone was counted a single time. The V and J genes are TRBV5-1 and TRBJ1-4; 7 nucleotides align to TRBD1. V shed 4 bases and J 8 bases; nucleotides not matched to a gene: 8. Per the germline V gene, CDR1 is SGHRS and CDR2 is YFSETQ. There are 14 residues in the CDR3. CDR3 protein: CASSPRQGFEKLFF. In nucleotides, the CDR3 is TGCGCCAGCAGCCCGCGACAGGGATTCGAAAAACTGTTTTTT.

V and J are TRBV19 and TRBJ1-1; 8 nucleotides agree with TRBD1. The length of the CDR3 is 16 residues. After removal of 1 base from V and 0 bases from J, the junction contained 4 bases not matched to a gene. Germline V gene data show CDR1 as LNHDA and CDR2 as SQIVND (reference sequence). CDR3 sequence: CASSIGTGSMNTEAFF. CDR3 bases: TGTGCCAGTAGTATAGGGACAGGGTCAATGAACACTGAAGCTTTCTTT. Combining the CDR3 with reference TRBV19 and TRBJ1-1 gives the whole variable domain DGGITQSPKYLFRKEGQNVTLSCEQNLNHDAMYWYRQDPGQGLRLIYYSQIVNDFQKGDIAEGYSVSREKKESFPLTVTSAQKNPTAFYLCASSIGTGSMNTEAFFGQGTRLTVV.